This T cell receptor (beta chain) was identified in a study of shared clonotypes between healthy human individuals. Overall study results and limits: Genetic and exposure-history diversity was limited by the few donors.

Among the unsorted PBMC samples, replicate PCRs used about 300 ng DNA, 30,000 to 35,000 T cell genomes. Assay: immunoSEQ multiplex PCR; the TCRdb copy retains only in-frame clones and omits some. Altogether fewer than 600,000 clones are present, more than 75% being singletons, with the ten largest covering less than 15%. Among the donors, all were Caucasian adults who lived in Nashville, Tennessee. On this clone itself: Its specificity is unknown.

After removal of 2 bases from V and 7 bases from J, the junction contained 8 bases not matched to a gene. From germline, CDR1 is LGHNA and CDR2 YNFKEQ. The CDR3 length is 16 residues. The origin of this receptor is a woman aged 40 to 50 in good health. Some clones in this sample may be carry-over from other donors' samples. The chain employs TRBV4-2 and TRBJ2-3; TRBD2 agrees at 11 bases. The sequenced sample consisted of PBMCs. The CDR3 DNA follows: TGTGCCAGCAGCCAAATGGCCGGGACTAGCGGCAATACGCAGTATTTT. This gives the protein CASSQMAGTSGNTQYF.